A selection of T cell receptor beta chains follows, all from one sample in a study of PD-1 blockade in classical Hodgkin lymphoma. The assay was immunoSEQ multiplex PCR, and TCRdb's table has in-frame clones only and misses some. The sample gives more than 25,000 clones, around 92% of which show up once; approximately 0.36% is in the top ten. The sequencing sample was made of CD4+ T cells from blood. These TCRs come from a human donor with classical Hodgkin lymphoma. The CDR3 runs from the conserved cysteine through the conserved F or W. A D gene is named only where the DNA matches it firmly. Rows may omit the clone size; those that give it use once, few, many or a size class.

>TRBJ1-1|NA|TRBV29-1|NA
TGCAGCGTTGCTGGTCAGTCGAACACTGAAGCTTTCTTT
CSVAGQSNTEAFF
>TRBJ2-7|TRBD1|TRBV11-2|NA
TGTGCCACCTCGGACAGGAGCTCCTACGAGCAGTACTTC
CATSDRSSYEQYF
>TRBJ2-5|NA|TRBV18|NA
TGTGCCAGCTCACCAAAGGGGGACCAAGAGACCCAGTACTTC
CASSPKGDQETQYF
>TRBJ2-3|NA|TRBV4-3|NA
TGCGCCAGCAGCCAAGACCAAGGGGCCATCAAAGGTACGCAGTATTTT
CASSQDQGAIKGTQYF
>TRBJ1-1|NA|TRBV29-1|few
TGCAGCGTTGCCCAGGTTTTAGCTGAAGCTTTCTTT
CSVAQVLAEAFF
>TRBJ2-2|NA|TRBV28|once
TGTGCCAGCAGTTTAGGCGCGGTGGGACATAACACCGGGGAGCTGTTTTTT
CASSLGAVGHNTGELFF
>TRBJ2-1|TRBD2|TRBV27|NA
TGTGCCAGCATGCAGATCAGCGGGACTAACAATGAGCAGTTCTTC
CASMQISGTNNEQFF
>TRBJ1-1|NA|TRBV10-3|NA
TGTGCCACGAAACAGGGTCCCATGAACACTGAAGCTTTCTTT
CATKQGPMNTEAFF
>TRBJ1-1|NA|TRBV19|NA
TGTGCCAGTAGTATAATTCGGGAACCCATGAACACTGAAGCTTTCTTT
CASSIIREPMNTEAFF
>TRBJ2-3|TRBD2|TRBV18|NA
TGTGCCAGCTCACCGGGACTAGCGGGAGCCCCAGATACGCAGTATTTT
CASSPGLAGAPDTQYF
>TRBJ2-7|NA|TRBV10-3|NA
TGTGCCATCAAATCCCGGGACGGGAGATACGAGCAGTACTTC
CAIKSRDGRYEQYF
>TRBJ2-7|NA|TRBV10-3|NA
TGTGCCATCAGCTCACAGGGAACCTACGAGCAGTACTTC
CAISSQGTYEQYF
>TRBJ2-1|NA|TRBV6-5|NA
TGTGCCAGCAAGCAGTTTTACGACAATGAGCAGTTCTTC
CASKQFYDNEQFF
>TRBJ2-7|NA|TRBV28|NA
TGTGCCAGCAGTTTCGGGAGTAAGTGGGTCGATCAGTACTTC
CASSFGSKWVDQYF
>TRBJ2-1|TRBD2|TRBV19|NA
TGTGCCAGTAGTACCCAAGCGGGAGCGGGGAATGAGCAGTTCTTC
CASSTQAGAGNEQFF
>TRBJ2-3|NA|TRBV2|NA
TGTGCCAGCAGTGAAGCGCTTAGGGTCGATACGCAGTATTTT
CASSEALRVDTQYF
>TRBJ2-2|NA|TRBV30|NA
TGTGCCTGGAGTGTACGGGTCGGGACGGGCACCGGGGAGCTGTTTTTT
CAWSVRVGTGTGELFF
>TRBJ2-2|NA|TRBV19|NA
TGTGCCAGTAGGGAGACTAGTCTGAACACCGGGGAGCTGTTTTTT
CASRETSLNTGELFF
>TRBJ1-1|NA|TRBV4-3|NA
TGCGCCAGCAGCCAAGATAAGGGTTTCAGGGCTTTCTTT
CASSQDKGFRAFF
>TRBJ1-2|NA|TRBV5-5|NA
TGTGCCAGCAGCATCCATGGAGGGGACACCTATGGCTACACCTTC
CASSIHGGDTYGYTF
>TRBJ2-7|TRBD1|TRBV28|NA
TGTGCCAGCAGGTTGGCAGGGGGCCACGAGCAGTACTTC
CASRLAGGHEQYF
>TRBJ2-3|NA|TRBV20-1|once
TGCAGTGCTAGAATTTTAGATACGCAGTATTTT
CSARILDTQYF
>TRBJ2-6|NA|TRBV28|NA
TGTGCCAGCAGTTTCTTAGCAACAGGGGCCAACGTCCTGACTTTC
CASSFLATGANVLTF
>TRBJ1-1|NA|TRBV6-5|NA
TGTGCCAGCAGTTACTATGGTGAAGCTTTCTTT
CASSYYGEAFF
>TRBJ2-7|TRBD2|TRBV7-3|NA
TGTGCCAGCAGCTTAGGCGGGAGTCGGAACGAGCAGTACTTC
CASSLGGSRNEQYF
>TRBJ2-3|NA|TRBV28|NA
TGTGCCAGCACTACCCCGTTAGATACGCAGTATTTT
CASTTPLDTQYF
>TRBJ2-3|NA|TRBV5-6|NA
TGTGCCAGCGGCTGGGTTTGGAGCACAGATACGCAGTATTTT
CASGWVWSTDTQYF
>TRBJ2-7|NA|TRBV19|NA
TGTGCCAGTAGCACCCCCCCCTACGAGCAGTACTTC
CASSTPPYEQYF
>TRBJ2-5|NA|TRBV7-8|NA
TGTGCCAGCAGCTTAGAGACCCAGTACTTC
CASSLETQYF
>TRBJ1-1|TRBD1|TRBV7-6|NA
TGTGCCAGCAGCTTGGGTCGACAGGGGGGATCGAACACTGAAGCTTTCTTT
CASSLGRQGGSNTEAFF
>TRBJ1-4|NA|TRBV27|NA
TGTGCCAGCAGTTTATCGTATGCAACTAATGAAAAACTGTTTTTT
CASSLSYATNEKLFF
>TRBJ2-3|NA|TRBV7-2|NA
TGTGCCAGCAGCTCCAGAAGGGCCTCGGTAGATACGCAGTATTTT
CASSSRRASVDTQYF
>TRBJ2-5|NA|TRBV25-1|NA
TGTGCCAGCAGTGAATTCGGGCGGCAAGAGACCCAGTACTTC
CASSEFGRQETQYF
>TRBJ1-5|NA|TRBV6-6|NA
TGTGCCAGCAGCAAAGGCAATCAGCCCCAGCATTTT
CASSKGNQPQHF
>TRBJ1-4|NA|TRBV6-5|NA
TGTGCCAGCAGTTACAGACGGATGGTGCCTGAAAAACTGTTTTTT
CASSYRRMVPEKLFF
>TRBJ2-5|NA|TRBV11-2|NA
TGTGCCAGCAGCTGGTCCATGGGAGAGACCCAGTACTTC
CASSWSMGETQYF
>TRBJ2-4|TRBD2|TRBV18|NA
TGTGCCAGCTCGAAGGAGCGGGGGCTAGCCAAAAACATTCAGTACTTC
CASSKERGLAKNIQYF
>TRBJ2-1|TRBD2|TRBV9|NA
TGTGCCAGCAGCGCACTAGCGGGAGAAATATCTGAGCAGTTCTTC
CASSALAGEISEQFF
>TRBJ1-5|TRBD1|TRBV2|few
TGTGCCAGCAGGAACGACAGGGGGCAACAGCCCCAGCATTTT
CASRNDRGQQPQHF
>TRBJ2-2|TRBD2|TRBV27|NA
TGTGCCAGCAGTTTACGGCGGGAGGCCGGGGAGCTGTTTTTT
CASSLRREAGELFF
>TRBJ1-2|NA|TRBV16|NA
TGTGCCAGCAGCCAATCAGTGGGGGCCTATGGCTACACCTTC
CASSQSVGAYGYTF
>TRBJ2-7|NA|TRBV5-6|NA
TGTGCCAGCACCCGACAGGACTCCTACGAGCAGTACTTC
CASTRQDSYEQYF
>TRBJ2-7|NA|TRBV5-1|NA
TGCGCCAGCAGCTTCTTAGGGGGCGAGCAGTACTTC
CASSFLGGEQYF